The T cell receptor beta chain described here comes from a study of cytomegalovirus exposure and HLA in healthy donors. Primers included in the PCR were 60 Vbeta and 13 Jbeta primers. Original data processing: The count from a later analysis was 60 million to 85 million unique TCR beta chains, approximately 9.9 million of them shared. Sequenced by immunoSEQ multiplex PCR; TCRdb stores in-frame clones only, minus some. The DNA gave D and trimming, while V, J and clone size come from that table. Seen here are 75,000 to 90,000 clones, roughly four fifths observed once, and the top ten hold under 15%. Study-wide results and caveats: TCR beta chains numbering some 160 were designated cytomegalovirus-associated. A reported reduction in N-insertions relative to the approximately 600-donor mean was seen in an Asian-associated ancestry cluster in a later analysis.

As for this clone: Its antigen remains unknown.

The CDR3 totals 15 residues. The germline V gene encodes CDR1 SGHTA and CDR2 FQGNSA. Trimming cost V 6 bases and J 5 bases; bases outside gene matches: 10. The specimen was PBMCs. The J gene is TRBJ2-5, the V gene TRBV7-2, with TRBD2 matching 9 bases. The receptor was derived from a human donor in good health. As DNA, the CDR3 is TGTGCCAGCAGTTACTTAGCGGGGGTTAGGGAGACCCAGTACTTC. Its protein is CASSYLAGVRETQYF. The full variable domain, rest sourced from reference TRBV7-2 and TRBJ2-5, is GAGVSQSPSNKVTEKGKDVELRCDPISGHTALYWYRQSLGQGLEFLIYFQGNSAPDKSGLPSDRFSAERTGGSVSTLTIQRTQQEDSAVYLCASSYLAGVRETQYFGPGTRLLVL.